Detailed here is one T cell receptor (beta chain). The data were taken from a study of T cell changes during pregnancy in multiple sclerosis. Germline-derived CDR1 and CDR2 are SGHDN and FVKESK. The V and J ends lost 4 bases and 5 bases respectively, with 20 bases between them. The CDR3 has 16 residues. The data were produced by immunoSEQ multiplex PCR, yet TCRdb's version contains in-frame clones alone and is incomplete. The sample lists about 77,000 clones; around nine tenths were seen once. The chain carries TRBV14 and TRBJ2-5; D might be TRBD2 (6 bases). The sample was peripheral blood, taken before pregnancy. This clonotype was sampled from a female donor with multiple sclerosis, enrolled in a pregnancy study. The CDR3 is CASSPPNPGRWETQYF. CDR3 DNA sequence: TGTGCCAGCAGCCCCCCGAATCCGGGGAGGTGGGAGACCCAGTACTTC. Full variable domain (outside the CDR3, taken from reference TRBV14 and TRBJ2-5): EAGVTQFPSHSVIEKGQTVTLRCDPISGHDNLYWYRRVMGKEIKFLLHFVKESKQDESGMPNNRFLAERTGGTYSTLKVQPAELEDSGVYFCASSPPNPGRWETQYFGPGTRLLVL.